These 21 T cell receptor beta chains were all obtained from the same sample, sequenced in a study of control samples from healthy donors and cancer patients. Assay: immunoSEQ multiplex PCR; the TCRdb copy retains only in-frame clones and omits some. Among about 150,000 clones, roughly 94% were seen once, and the ten largest hold around 6.1%. The sequenced material came from blood. Source of these receptors: a man aged 40-49 years in good health.

This chain connects TRBV28 to TRBJ2-1; 7 nucleotides match TRBD1. Trimming at V came to 5 bases and at J to 4 bases, leaving 5 bases not matched to a gene. This CDR3 spans 14 amino acids. CDR1 and CDR2 (germline): MDHEN, SYDVKM. In nucleotides, the CDR3 is TGTGCCAGCAGTCCCTGGACAGGTTACAATGAGCAGTTCTTC. It yields the protein CASSPWTGYNEQFF.

J is TRBJ2-2 and V is TRBV7-2, with unresolved D. Per germline, CDR1 SGHTA and CDR2 FQGNSA. The V gene lost 4 bases and the J gene lost 1 base, with 10 bases spanning the gap. The CDR3 extends over 15 amino acids. For the CDR3, the DNA is TGTGCCAGCAGCTCAAATCCCTTGAACACCGGGGAGCTGTTTTTT. Translated: CASSSNPLNTGELFF.

DNA of the CDR3: TGCGCCAGCAGCTCAAACAAACAGGGGAACACTGAAGCTTTCTTT. Protein sequence: CASSSNKQGNTEAFF. The rearrangement joins TRBV5-1 to TRBJ1-1; tentatively, D is TRBD1 (6 bases). The CDR3 covers 15 residues. Germline V CDR1 and CDR2: SGHRS, YFSETQ. V was clipped by 3 bases and J by 1 base, with 13 bases between them.

J is TRBJ1-1 and V is TRBV18; perhaps TRBD1 as D (6 bases). The germline CDR1 and CDR2 sequences are KGHSH and LQKENI. V lost 6 bases to trimming and J lost 3 bases, with 11 bases between them. The CDR3 is 13 amino acids. The CDR3 sequence is CASSLNRDTEAFF. The CDR3 nucleotides are TGTGCCAGCTCCCTCAACAGGGACACTGAAGCTTTCTTT.

CDR3 region: CASRAGAHYEQYF. The CDR3, as DNA: TGTGCCAGCAGGGCAGGGGCCCACTACGAGCAGTACTTC. This chain links TRBV28 with TRBJ2-7; tentatively, D is TRBD1 (6 bases). Trimming cost V 6 bases and J 3 bases, with 12 bases left between them. CDR1 and CDR2 (germline): MDHEN, SYDVKM. The CDR3 has 13 residues.

CDR3 coding DNA: TGTGCCAGCAGCTTCGGAGAGAACACTGAAGCTTTCTTT. Translation gives CASSFGENTEAFF. The chain carries TRBV7-9 and TRBJ1-1, with unresolved D. Trimming left V 3 bases short and J 1 base short, with 6 bases between. Germline V gene data show CDR1 as SEHNR and CDR2 as FQNEAQ (reference sequence). This CDR3 is 13 amino acids long.

The rearrangement links TRBV6-2 or TRBV6-3 to TRBJ1-1; D not resolved. This CDR3 is built from 13 residues. The germline V gene has CDR1 MNHEY and CDR2 SVGEGT. The V gene lost 4 bases and the J gene lost 1 base, with 7 bases spanning the gap. The CDR3 spells CASSSLWNTEAFF. The CDR3 coding sequence is TGTGCCAGCAGTTCCTTATGGAACACTGAAGCTTTCTTT.

The gene calls are TRBV5-4 and TRBJ2-3; no clear D. The CDR3 spans 14 residues. Germline values: CDR1 SGHNT, CDR2 YYREEE (reference sequence). V was shortened by 6 bases and J by 0 bases, with 11 bases between the two germline ends. CDR3 protein: CASTLPRSTDTQYF. The CDR3 nucleotides read TGTGCCAGCACCCTTCCACGGAGCACAGATACGCAGTATTTT.

The V and J genes are TRBV4-1 and TRBJ2-2; TRBD1 aligns across 10 bases. Trimming took 0 bases from V and 3 from J; bases not matched to a gene: 1. The CDR3 is 16 residues long. Germline CDR1 reads MGHRA; CDR2 reads YSYEKL. CDR3 sequence: CASSQEGTGDTGELFF. In nucleotides, the CDR3 is TGCGCCAGCAGCCAAGAAGGGACAGGGGACACCGGGGAGCTGTTTTTT.

The chain is built from TRBV9 and TRBJ2-1; the D is unclear. The V end lost 0 bases, the J end lost 1 base, and 2 bases lay between the germline ends. The CDR3 is 13 residues long. Germline V gene lookup returns CDR1 SGDLS and CDR2 YYNGEE. CDR3 DNA: TGTGCCAGCAGCGTAGAATCCTACAATGAGCAGTTCTTC. It translates to CASSVESYNEQFF.

The chain uses TRBV7-8 and TRBJ1-1, with 9 positions matching TRBD1. The V segment lost 8 bases and the J segment 0 bases; nucleotides outside the gene matches: 7. Per germline, CDR1 SGHVS and CDR2 FQNEAQ. The length of the CDR3 is 15 residues. CDR3 bases: TGTGCCAGCCGGAGGACAGGGGCCATGAACACTGAAGCTTTCTTT. Protein: CASRRTGAMNTEAFF.

To note about this clone: The sample carries other DNA sequences with the same CDR3. V is TRBV27 and J is TRBJ2-6; D is uncertain. The CDR3 loop spans 13 amino acids. V lost 3 bases, J lost 4 bases, and 4 bases lay in between. Germline V gives CDR1 MNHEY, CDR2 SMNVEV (reference sequence). The DNA for the CDR3 is TGTGCCAGCAGTTTTTCCGGGGCCAACGTCCTGACTTTC. Protein: CASSFSGANVLTF.

V is TRBV6-5 and J is TRBJ1-2, with TRBD1 matching over 7 bases. The CDR3 consists of 15 residues. Germline loops: CDR1 MNHEY, CDR2 SVGAGI. The J segment lost 0 bases and the V segment lost 5 bases, leaving 6 bases of the junction unmatched. The CDR3 DNA sequence: TGTGCCAGCAGTCGACAGGGATCAACTAACTATGGCTACACCTTC. Translated: CASSRQGSTNYGYTF.

This chain links TRBV19 with TRBJ1-1; maybe TRBD1 (5 bases). CDR3 length: 13 amino acids. The germline V and J ends were trimmed by 5 bases and 3 bases, with 10 bases remaining between them. Germline CDR1 LNHDA, CDR2 SQIVND (reference sequence). Written as DNA, the CDR3 is TGTGCCAGTAGTTGGGGGAGTGACACTGAAGCTTTCTTT. Protein sequence: CASSWGSDTEAFF.

This clone was picked up one time. V and J are TRBV20-1 and TRBJ2-1, with D perhaps TRBD1 (6 bases). The CDR3 loop spans 14 amino acids. CDR1 is DFQATT and CDR2 is SNEGSKA in the germline V gene (reference sequence). The V end lost 3 bases, the J end lost 4 bases, and 13 bases lay between the germline ends. CDR3 residues: CSASLNRGYNEQFF. CDR3 nucleotides: TGCAGTGCTAGTTTGAATAGGGGGTACAATGAGCAGTTCTTC.

This clone was seen only a few times. The V and J genes are TRBV19 and TRBJ1-5, with 8 bases lining up with TRBD1. The CDR3 consists of 18 residues. Germline CDR1 is LNHDA and CDR2 is SQIVND (reference sequence). Germline trimming cut 0 bases from V and 4 bases from J; bases unmatched to any gene: 11. The CDR3 sequence: CASSIEGRTGSQNQPQHF. CDR3 sequence (DNA): TGTGCCAGTAGTATAGAAGGACGGACAGGGTCACAGAATCAGCCCCAGCATTTT.

This clone was observed once. This chain connects TRBV6-5 to TRBJ1-4; D not resolved. Germline CDR1 reads MNHEY; CDR2 reads SVGAGI. CDR3 size: 15 residues. V was clipped by 7 bases and J by 7 bases, with 19 bases between them. The CDR3 sequence: CASTLSAKAGEKLFF. In nucleotides, the CDR3 is TGTGCCAGCACCCTAAGCGCCAAGGCAGGTGAAAAACTGTTTTTT.

This sequence joins TRBV7-2 and TRBJ1-2; TRBD1 aligns across 8 bases. Trimming cost V 4 bases and J 7 bases; bases outside gene matches: 8. Germline-derived CDR1 and CDR2 are SGHTA and FQGNSA. This CDR3 has 14 residues. The CDR3 DNA is TGTGCCAGCAGCTCGAGGACAGGGTGGCGTGGCTACACCTTC. It is translated as CASSSRTGWRGYTF. Combining the CDR3 with reference TRBV7-2 and TRBJ1-2 gives the whole variable domain GAGVSQSPSNKVTEKGKDVELRCDPISGHTALYWYRQSLGQGLEFLIYFQGNSAPDKSGLPSDRFSAERTGGSVSTLTIQRTQQEDSAVYLCASSSRTGWRGYTFGSGTRLTVV.

The chain carries TRBV7-9 and TRBJ2-3; a possible D gene is TRBD2 (7 bases). V was shortened by 3 bases and J by 2 bases, with 15 bases between the two germline ends. The CDR3 spans 16 residues. Germline V gene lookup returns CDR1 SEHNR and CDR2 FQNEAQ (reference sequence). The CDR3 DNA is TGTGCCAGCAGCTTTCGCGGGGGCCTAAACACAGATACGCAGTATTTT. It is translated as CASSFRGGLNTDTQYF.

The chain is built from TRBV3-1 (or the pseudogene TRBV3-2) and TRBJ1-3, with D perhaps matching TRBD1 (5 bases). V lost 5 bases to trimming and J lost 0 bases, with 11 bases between them. The CDR3 is 15 residues long. Germline V gives CDR1 LGHDT, CDR2 YNNKEL (reference sequence). The CDR3 sequence: CASSTRQSSGNTIYF. Here the CDR3 DNA reads TGTGCCAGCAGCACTCGACAGAGCTCTGGAAACACCATATATTTT.

This clone was detected once. The chain couples TRBV4-1 to TRBJ1-4; D is possibly TRBD1 (5 bases). V dropped 3 bases and J dropped 6 bases, with 11 bases sitting between them. Germline V gene data show CDR1 as MGHRA and CDR2 as YSYEKL. The CDR3 loop spans 14 amino acids. CDR3 amino acids: CASSQRGVDEKLFF. The CDR3 nucleotides are TGCGCCAGCAGCCAGAGGGGTGTGGATGAAAAACTGTTTTTT.